The entry below describes one TCR beta chain. The sample holds many counts of this clonotype. The antigen it recognizes is unknown. No base quality values were provided; no much bigger clone lies one nucleotide off. Libraries were prepared through RT-PCR. Instrument on record: Illumina HiSeq 2500. TCRdb reprocessing: public reads trimmed at Q25 with fastp, clones called with MiXCR, in-frame beta chains kept. Rows are unified per CDR3 protein, each entry keeping the most common DNA and genes. Present in this sample are 450,000 to 600,000 distinct CDR3 sequences, approximately 7.3% of which were seen just once. The top ten clonotypes cover around 14% of the sample. CDR1 and CDR2 were assigned from the germline V gene as SGHAT and FQNNGV. The germline V and J ends show losses of 7 bases and 2 bases respectively, and no gene match explains 13 bases of the junction. The CDR3 contains 19 residues, cysteine and phenylalanine counted. CDR3 DNA is the only sequence kept; it has 57 bases, read in frame from the first base.

The source of the sample is a study of response to subunit inactivated influenza vaccine (dated by TCRdb to the late 2010s). Regarding the research as a whole: Deep quantitative profiling of the T cell receptor repertoire was used in the study to follow responses to a trivalent subunit inactivated influenza vaccine. What the authors observed across the whole study: It was suggested by the authors that each seasonal influenza vaccination may recruit only a limited number of new T cells.

The sequence was collected from a man in his fifties or sixties who received an inactivated influenza vaccine. Donor details come from another sample of the same person, matched by shared clones. This material consisted of PBMCs from blood, taken 23 months after vaccination. The chain is encoded by TRBV11-2 joined to TRBJ2-3, with TRBD2 identical over 15 junction bases. DNA sequence: TGTGCCAGCATCCTGGGGGGACTAGCGGGAGGCTACGACACAGATACGCAGTATTTT. This is translated as CASILGGLAGGYDTDTQYF. When the CDR3 is completed using the reference TRBV11-2 and TRBJ2-3 genes on either side, the full variable domain is EAGVAQSPRYKIIEKRQSVAFWCNPISGHATLYWYQQILGQGPKLLIQFQNNGVVDDSQLPKDRFSAERLKGVDSTLKIQPAKLEDSAVYLCASILGGLAGGYDTDTQYFGPGTRLTVL.